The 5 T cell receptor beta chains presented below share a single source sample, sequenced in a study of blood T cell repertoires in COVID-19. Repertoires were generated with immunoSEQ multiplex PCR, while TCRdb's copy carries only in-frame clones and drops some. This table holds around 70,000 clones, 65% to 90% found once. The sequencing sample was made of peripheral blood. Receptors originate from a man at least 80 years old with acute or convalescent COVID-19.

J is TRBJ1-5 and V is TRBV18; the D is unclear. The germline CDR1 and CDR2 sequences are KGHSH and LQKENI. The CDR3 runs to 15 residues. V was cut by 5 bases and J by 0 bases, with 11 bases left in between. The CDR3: CASSTEIASNQPQHF. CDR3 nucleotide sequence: TGTGCCAGCTCAACCGAGATCGCTAGCAATCAGCCCCAGCATTTT. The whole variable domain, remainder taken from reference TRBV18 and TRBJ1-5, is NAGVMQNPRHLVRRRGQEARLRCSPMKGHSHVYWYRQLPEEGLKFMVYLQKENIIDESGMPKERFSAEFPKEGPSILRIQQVVRGDSAAYFCASSTEIASNQPQHFGDGTRLSIL.

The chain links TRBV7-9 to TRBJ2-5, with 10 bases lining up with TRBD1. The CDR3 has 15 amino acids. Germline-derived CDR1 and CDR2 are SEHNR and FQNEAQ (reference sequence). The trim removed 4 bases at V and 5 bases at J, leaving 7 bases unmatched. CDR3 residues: CASSSIDRGHETQYF. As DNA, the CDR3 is TGTGCCAGCAGCTCAATAGACAGGGGGCATGAGACCCAGTACTTC. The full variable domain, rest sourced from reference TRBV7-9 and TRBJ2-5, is DTGVSQNPRHKITKRGQNVTFRCDPISEHNRLYWYRQTLGQGPEFLTYFQNEAQLEKSRLLSDRFSAERPKGSFSTLEIQRTEQGDSAMYLCASSSIDRGHETQYFGPGTRLLVL.

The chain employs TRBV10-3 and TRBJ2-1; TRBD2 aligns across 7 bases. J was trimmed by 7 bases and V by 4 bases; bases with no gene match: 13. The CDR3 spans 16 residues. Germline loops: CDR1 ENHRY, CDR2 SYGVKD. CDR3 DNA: TGTGCCATCAGTGGCTACGGGCCTGTGGGGGGGAATGAGCAGTTCTTC. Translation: CAISGYGPVGGNEQFF.

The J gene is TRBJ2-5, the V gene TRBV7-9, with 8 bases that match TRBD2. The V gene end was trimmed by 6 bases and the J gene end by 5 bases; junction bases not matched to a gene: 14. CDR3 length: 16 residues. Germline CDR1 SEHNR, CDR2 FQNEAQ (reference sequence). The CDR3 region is CASSPRGAGVMETQYF. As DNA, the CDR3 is TGTGCCAGCAGTCCCCGGGGAGCGGGGGTAATGGAGACCCAGTACTTC.

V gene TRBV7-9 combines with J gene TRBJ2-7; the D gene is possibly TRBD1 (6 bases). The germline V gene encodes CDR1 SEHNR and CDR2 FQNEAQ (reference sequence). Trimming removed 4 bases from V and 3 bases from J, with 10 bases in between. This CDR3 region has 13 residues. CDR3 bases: TGTGCCAGCAGCTCTCAGGGGAGCTACGAGCAGTACTTC. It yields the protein CASSSQGSYEQYF.